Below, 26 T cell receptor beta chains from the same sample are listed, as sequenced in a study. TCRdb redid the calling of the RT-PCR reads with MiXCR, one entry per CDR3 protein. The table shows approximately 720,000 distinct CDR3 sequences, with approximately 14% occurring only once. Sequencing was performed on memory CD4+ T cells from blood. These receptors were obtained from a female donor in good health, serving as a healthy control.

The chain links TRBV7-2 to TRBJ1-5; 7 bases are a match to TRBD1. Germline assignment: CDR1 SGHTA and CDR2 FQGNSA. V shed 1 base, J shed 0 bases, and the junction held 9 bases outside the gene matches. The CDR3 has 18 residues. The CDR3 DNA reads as TGTGCCAGCAGCTTAGGTTTCGGGACAGTGGGTAGCAATCAGCCCCAGCATTTT. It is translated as CASSLGFGTVGSNQPQHF.

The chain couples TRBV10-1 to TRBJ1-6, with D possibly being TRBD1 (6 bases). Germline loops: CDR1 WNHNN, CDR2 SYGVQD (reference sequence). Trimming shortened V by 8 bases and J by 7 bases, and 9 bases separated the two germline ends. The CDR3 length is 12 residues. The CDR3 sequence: CASGQTNSPLHF. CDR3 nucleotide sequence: TGCGCCAGCGGACAGACCAATTCACCCCTCCACTTT.

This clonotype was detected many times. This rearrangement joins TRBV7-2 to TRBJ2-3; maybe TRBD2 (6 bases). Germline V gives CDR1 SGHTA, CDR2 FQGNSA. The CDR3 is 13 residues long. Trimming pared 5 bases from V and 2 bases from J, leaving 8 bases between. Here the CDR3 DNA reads TGTGCCAGCAGCCAGGACTACACAGATACGCAGTATTTT. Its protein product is CASSQDYTDTQYF. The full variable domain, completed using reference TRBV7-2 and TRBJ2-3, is GAGVSQSPSNKVTEKGKDVELRCDPISGHTALYWYRQSLGQGLEFLIYFQGNSAPDKSGLPSDRFSAERTGGSVSTLTIQRTQQEDSAVYLCASSQDYTDTQYFGPGTRLTVL.

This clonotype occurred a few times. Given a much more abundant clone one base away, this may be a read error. CDR3: CASSPRYYEQYF. CDR3 in DNA: TGTGCCAGCAGCCCCCGATACTACGAGCAGTACTTC. The rearrangement joins TRBV6-6 to TRBJ2-7; D is unresolved. The CDR3 sequence is 12 residues long. V was pared by 6 bases and J by 3 bases, with 9 bases between. CDR1 is MNHNY, CDR2 SVGAGI, per germline (reference sequence).

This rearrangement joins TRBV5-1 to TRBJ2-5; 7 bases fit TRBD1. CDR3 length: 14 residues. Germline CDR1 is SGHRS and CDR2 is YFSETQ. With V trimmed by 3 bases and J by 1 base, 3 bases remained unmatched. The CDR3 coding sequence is TGCGCCAGCAGCTGGGGACAGAGCCAAGAGACCCAGTACTTC. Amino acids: CASSWGQSQETQYF.

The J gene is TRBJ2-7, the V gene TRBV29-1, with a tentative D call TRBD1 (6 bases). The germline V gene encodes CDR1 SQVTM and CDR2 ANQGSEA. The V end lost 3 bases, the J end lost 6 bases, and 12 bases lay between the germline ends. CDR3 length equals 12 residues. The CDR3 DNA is TGCAGCGTTGACCTGGGGGCTCGCGAGCAGTACTTC. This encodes CSVDLGAREQYF.

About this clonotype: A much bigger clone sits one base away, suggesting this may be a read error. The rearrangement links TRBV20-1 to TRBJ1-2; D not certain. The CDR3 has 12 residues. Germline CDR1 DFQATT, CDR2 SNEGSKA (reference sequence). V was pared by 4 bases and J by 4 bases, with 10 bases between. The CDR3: CSAKTLAYGYTF. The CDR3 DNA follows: TGCAGTGCTAAGACCCTTGCCTATGGCTACACCTTC.

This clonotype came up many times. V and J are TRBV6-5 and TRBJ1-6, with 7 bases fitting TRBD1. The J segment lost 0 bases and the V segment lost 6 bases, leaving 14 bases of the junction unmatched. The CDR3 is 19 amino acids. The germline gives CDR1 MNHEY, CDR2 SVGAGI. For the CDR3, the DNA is TGTGCCAGCAGCCTCACCAGACAGGGTCGAAGCTCCTATAATTCACCCCTCCACTTT. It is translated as CASSLTRQGRSSYNSPLHF.

The CDR3 region has the DNA TGTGCCAGCAGCCAAGAGGGGAGTTCACCCCTCCACTTT. Protein: CASSQEGSSPLHF. The genes are TRBV3-1 and TRBJ1-6, with D unclear. V was clipped by 0 bases and J by 9 bases, with 6 bases between them. Looked up from germline, CDR1 is LGHDT and CDR2 is YNNKEL (reference sequence). The CDR3 extends over 13 amino acids.

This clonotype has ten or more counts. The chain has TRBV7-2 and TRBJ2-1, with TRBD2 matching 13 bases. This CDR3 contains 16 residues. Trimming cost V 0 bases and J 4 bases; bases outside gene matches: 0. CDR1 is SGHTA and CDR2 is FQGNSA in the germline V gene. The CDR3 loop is CASSLATSGGYNEQFF. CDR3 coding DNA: TGTGCCAGCAGCTTAGCGACTAGCGGGGGGTACAATGAGCAGTTCTTC.

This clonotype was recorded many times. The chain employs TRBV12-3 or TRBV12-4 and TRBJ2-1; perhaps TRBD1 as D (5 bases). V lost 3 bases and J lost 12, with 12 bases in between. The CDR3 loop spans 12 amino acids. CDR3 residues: CASSFQGSVQFF. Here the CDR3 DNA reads TGTGCCAGCAGTTTCCAGGGATCCGTGCAGTTCTTC.

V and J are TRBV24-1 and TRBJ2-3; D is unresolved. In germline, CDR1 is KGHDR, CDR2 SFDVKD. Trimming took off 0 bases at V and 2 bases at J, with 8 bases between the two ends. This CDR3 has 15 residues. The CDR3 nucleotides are TGTGCCACCAGTGATTTGTCGGACCCCACAGATACGCAGTATTTT. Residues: CATSDLSDPTDTQYF.

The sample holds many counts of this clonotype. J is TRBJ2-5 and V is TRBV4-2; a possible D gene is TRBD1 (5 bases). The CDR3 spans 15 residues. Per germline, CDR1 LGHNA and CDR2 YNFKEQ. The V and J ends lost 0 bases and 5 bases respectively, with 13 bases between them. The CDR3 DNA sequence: TGTGCCAGCAGCCAAGATAGGGGCTATGGCGAGACCCAGTACTTC. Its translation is CASSQDRGYGETQYF.

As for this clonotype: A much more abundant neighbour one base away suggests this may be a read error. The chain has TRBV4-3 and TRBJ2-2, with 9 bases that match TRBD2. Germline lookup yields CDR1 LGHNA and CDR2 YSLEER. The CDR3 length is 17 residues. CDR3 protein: CASSQGVSGSKTEELFF. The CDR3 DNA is TGCGCCAGCAGCCAAGGGGTTAGCGGGAGTAAGACCGAGGAGCTGTTTTTT.

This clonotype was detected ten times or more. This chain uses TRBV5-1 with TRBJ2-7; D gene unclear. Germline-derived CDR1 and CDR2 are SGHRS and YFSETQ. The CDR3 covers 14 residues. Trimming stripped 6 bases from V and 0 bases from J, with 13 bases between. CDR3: CASKAAAVSYEQYF. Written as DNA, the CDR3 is TGCGCCAGCAAGGCTGCGGCAGTCTCCTACGAGCAGTACTTC.

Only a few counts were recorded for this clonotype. In DNA form, the CDR3 reads TGTGCCAGCTCACCGACCTCCCCCCCCGGTGAGCAGTTCTTC. This encodes CASSPTSPPGEQFF. The chain combines TRBV18 with TRBJ2-1, with D unresolved. The CDR3 has 14 amino acids. The germline gives CDR1 KGHSH, CDR2 LQKENI. Trimming cost V 3 bases and J 9 bases, with 15 bases left between them.

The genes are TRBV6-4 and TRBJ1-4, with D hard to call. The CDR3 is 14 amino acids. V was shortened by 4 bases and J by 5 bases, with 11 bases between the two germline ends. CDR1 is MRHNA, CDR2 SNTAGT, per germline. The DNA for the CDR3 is TGTGCCAGCAGTGCGGGCCAAGGAAATGAAAAACTGTTTTTT. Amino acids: CASSAGQGNEKLFF.

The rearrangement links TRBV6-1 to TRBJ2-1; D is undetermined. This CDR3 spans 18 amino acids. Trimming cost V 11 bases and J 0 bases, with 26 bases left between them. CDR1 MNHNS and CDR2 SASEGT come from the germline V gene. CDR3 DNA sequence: TGTGCCTGGTCGAGTAAGTTACTGGCCCCGAGCTCCTACAATGAGCAGTTCTTC. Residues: CAWSSKLLAPSSYNEQFF.

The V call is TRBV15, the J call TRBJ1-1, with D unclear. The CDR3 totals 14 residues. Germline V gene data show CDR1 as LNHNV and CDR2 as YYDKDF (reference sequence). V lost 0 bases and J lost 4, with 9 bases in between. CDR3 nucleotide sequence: TGTGCCACCAGCAGAGATGAAAGGGCCACTGAAGCTTTCTTT. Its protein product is CATSRDERATEAFF.

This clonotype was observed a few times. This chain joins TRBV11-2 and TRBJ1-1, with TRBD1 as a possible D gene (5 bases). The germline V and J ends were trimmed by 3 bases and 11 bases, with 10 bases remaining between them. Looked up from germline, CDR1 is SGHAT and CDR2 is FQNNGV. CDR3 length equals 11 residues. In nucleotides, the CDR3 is TGTGCCAGCAGCTTTGGGGGGTTCGCTTTCTTT. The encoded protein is CASSFGGFAFF.

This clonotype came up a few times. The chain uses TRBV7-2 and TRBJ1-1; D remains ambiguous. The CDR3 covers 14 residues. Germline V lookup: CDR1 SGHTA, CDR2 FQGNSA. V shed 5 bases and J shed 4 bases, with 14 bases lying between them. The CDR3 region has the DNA TGTGCCAGCAGCGCGACTAACTCGGGCACTGAAGCTTTCTTT. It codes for CASSATNSGTEAFF.

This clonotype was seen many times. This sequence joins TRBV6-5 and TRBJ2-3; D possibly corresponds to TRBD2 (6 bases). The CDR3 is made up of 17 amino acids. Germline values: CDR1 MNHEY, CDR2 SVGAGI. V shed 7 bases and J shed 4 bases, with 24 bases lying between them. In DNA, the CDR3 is TGTGCCAGCACCCTTTCCGGGCGGGCCTGGGGGGCAGATACGCAGTATTTT. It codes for CASTLSGRAWGADTQYF.

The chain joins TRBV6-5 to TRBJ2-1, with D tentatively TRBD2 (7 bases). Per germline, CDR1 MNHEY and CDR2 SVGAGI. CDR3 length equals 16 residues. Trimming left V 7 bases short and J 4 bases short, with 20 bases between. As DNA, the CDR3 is TGTGCCAGCACCCAAAAGGGGGGGGACTCTTACAATGAGCAGTTCTTC. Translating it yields CASTQKGGDSYNEQFF.

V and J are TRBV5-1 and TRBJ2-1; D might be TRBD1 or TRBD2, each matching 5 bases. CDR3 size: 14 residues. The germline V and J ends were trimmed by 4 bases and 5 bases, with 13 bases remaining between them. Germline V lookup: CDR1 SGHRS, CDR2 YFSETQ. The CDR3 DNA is TGCGCCAGCAGCCCGGGGACGGCAGACAATGAGCAGTTCTTC. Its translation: CASSPGTADNEQFF.

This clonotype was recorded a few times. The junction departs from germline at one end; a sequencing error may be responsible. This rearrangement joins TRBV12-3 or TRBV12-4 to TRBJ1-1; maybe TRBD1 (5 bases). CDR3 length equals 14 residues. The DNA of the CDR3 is TGTGCCAGCAGTGGTCGGGACGGAAACACTGAAGTTTTCTTT. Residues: CASSGRDGNTEVFF.

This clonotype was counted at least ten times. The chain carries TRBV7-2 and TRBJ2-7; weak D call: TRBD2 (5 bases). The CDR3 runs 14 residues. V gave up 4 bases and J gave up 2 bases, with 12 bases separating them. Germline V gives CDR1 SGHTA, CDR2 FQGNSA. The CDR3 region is CASSSDWTAYEQYF. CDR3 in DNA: TGTGCCAGCAGCTCGGACTGGACCGCCTACGAGCAGTACTTC.